The present entry profiles one T cell receptor (beta chain) with its context. Its antigen is unidentified. The sample is drawn from a study of resident and recirculating memory T cells in vitiligo. Study summary: Shave-biopsy epidermis from lesional and nonlesional skin was sequenced alongside PBMCs. The samples were homogenized without cell sorting before genomic DNA extraction. Overall study results and limits: Different lesions suggested infiltration by different T cell clones. No unique dominant TCR clone was found in vitiligo lesions.

Method: immunoSEQ multiplex PCR; TCRdb's copy keeps in-frame clones and lacks some. In the table there are fewer than 80,000 clones, about 89% of which are singletons. Germline V gives CDR1 MNHNY, CDR2 SVGAGI (reference sequence). This CDR3 is 13 amino acids long. With 4 bases removed from V and 3 bases from J, the gap between germline ends came to 9 bases. Material for sequencing was blood. The chain uses TRBV6-6 and TRBJ2-5; D is possibly TRBD1 (5 bases). The origin of this receptor is a male donor with vitiligo. The CDR3 DNA reads as TGTGCCAGCAGTTCCCCGACAGAAGAGACCCAGTACTTC. Amino acids: CASSSPTEETQYF.